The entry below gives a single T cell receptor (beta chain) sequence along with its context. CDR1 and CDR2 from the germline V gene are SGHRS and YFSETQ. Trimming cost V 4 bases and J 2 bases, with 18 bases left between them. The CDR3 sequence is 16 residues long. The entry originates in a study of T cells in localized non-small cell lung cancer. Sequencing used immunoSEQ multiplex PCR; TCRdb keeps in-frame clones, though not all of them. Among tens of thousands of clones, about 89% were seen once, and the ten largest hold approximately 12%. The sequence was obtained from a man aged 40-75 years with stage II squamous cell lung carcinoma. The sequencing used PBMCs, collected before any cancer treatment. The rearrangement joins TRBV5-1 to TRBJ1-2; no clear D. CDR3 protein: CASSEPSGPSNYGYTF. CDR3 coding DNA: TGCGCCAGCAGCGAGCCCTCCGGGCCGTCCAACTATGGCTACACCTTC.